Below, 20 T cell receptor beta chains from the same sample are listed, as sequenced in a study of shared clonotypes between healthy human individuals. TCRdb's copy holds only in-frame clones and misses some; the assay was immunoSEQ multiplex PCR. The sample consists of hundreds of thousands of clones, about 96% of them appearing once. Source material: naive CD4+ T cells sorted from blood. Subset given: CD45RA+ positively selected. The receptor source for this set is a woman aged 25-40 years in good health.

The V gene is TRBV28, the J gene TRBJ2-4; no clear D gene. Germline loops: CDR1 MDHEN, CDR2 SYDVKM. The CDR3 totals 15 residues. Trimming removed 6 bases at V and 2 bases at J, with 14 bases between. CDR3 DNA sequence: TGTGCCAGCAGAGACCGTCTTACTACCAAAAACATTCAGTACTTC. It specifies CASRDRLTTKNIQYF.

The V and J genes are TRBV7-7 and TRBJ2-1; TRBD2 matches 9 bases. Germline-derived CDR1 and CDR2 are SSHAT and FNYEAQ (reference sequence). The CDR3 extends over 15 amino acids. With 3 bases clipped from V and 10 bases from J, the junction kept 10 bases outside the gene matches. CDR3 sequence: CASSFEVAGVSEQFF. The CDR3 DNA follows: TGTGCCAGCAGCTTTGAGGTAGCGGGAGTCTCGGAGCAGTTCTTC.

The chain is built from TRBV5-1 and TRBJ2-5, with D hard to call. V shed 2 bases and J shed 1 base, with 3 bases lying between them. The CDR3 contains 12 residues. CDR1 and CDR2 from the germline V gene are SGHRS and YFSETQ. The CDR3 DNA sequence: TGCGCCAGCAGCTTTCCCCAAGAGACCCAGTACTTC. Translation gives CASSFPQETQYF.

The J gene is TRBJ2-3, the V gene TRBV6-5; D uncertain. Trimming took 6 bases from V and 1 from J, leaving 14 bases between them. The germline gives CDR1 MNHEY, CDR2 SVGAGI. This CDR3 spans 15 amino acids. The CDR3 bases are TGTGCCAGCAGCAATGGGGTCTCGGGCACAGATACGCAGTATTTT. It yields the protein CASSNGVSGTDTQYF.

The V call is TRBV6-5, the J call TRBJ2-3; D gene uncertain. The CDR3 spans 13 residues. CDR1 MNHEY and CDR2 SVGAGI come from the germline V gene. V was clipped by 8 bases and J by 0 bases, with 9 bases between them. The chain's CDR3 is CASHTDSTDTQYF. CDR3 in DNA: TGTGCCAGCCATACGGATAGCACAGATACGCAGTATTTT.

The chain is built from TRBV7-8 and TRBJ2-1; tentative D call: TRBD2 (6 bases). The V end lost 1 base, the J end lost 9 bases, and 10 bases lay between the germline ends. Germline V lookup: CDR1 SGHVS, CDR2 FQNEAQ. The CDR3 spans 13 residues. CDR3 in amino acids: CASSLEEGLEQFF. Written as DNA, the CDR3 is TGTGCCAGCAGCTTAGAGGAGGGACTTGAGCAGTTCTTC.

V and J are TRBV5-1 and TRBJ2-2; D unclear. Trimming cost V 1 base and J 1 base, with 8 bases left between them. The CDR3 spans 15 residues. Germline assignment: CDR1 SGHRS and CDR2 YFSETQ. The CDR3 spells CASSLIQRNTGELFF. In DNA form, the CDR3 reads TGCGCCAGCAGCTTGATCCAGCGGAACACCGGGGAGCTGTTTTTT.

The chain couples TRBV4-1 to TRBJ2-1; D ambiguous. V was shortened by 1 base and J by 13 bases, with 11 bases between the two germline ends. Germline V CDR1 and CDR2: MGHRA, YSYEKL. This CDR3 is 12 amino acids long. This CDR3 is CASSQVGAHQFF. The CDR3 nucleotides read TGCGCCAGCAGCCAAGTCGGAGCCCACCAGTTCTTC.

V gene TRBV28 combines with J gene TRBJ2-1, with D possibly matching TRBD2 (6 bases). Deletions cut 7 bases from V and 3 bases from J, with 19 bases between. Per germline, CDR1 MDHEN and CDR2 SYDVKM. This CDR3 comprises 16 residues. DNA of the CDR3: TGTGCCAGCATCGAAGGGTCGGGGGTTTACTACAATGAGCAGTTCTTC. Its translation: CASIEGSGVYYNEQFF.

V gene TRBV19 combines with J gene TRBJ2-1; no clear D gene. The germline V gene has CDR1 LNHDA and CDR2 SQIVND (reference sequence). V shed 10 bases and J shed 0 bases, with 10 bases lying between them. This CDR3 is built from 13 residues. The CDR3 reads CATYSSSYNEQFF. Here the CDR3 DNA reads TGTGCCACTTACTCCAGCTCCTACAATGAGCAGTTCTTC.

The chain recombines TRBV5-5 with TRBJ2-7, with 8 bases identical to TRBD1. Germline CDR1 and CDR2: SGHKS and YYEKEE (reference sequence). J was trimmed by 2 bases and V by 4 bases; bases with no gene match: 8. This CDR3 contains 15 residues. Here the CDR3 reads CASSRTGSGAYEQYF. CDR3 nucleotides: TGTGCCAGCAGCAGGACAGGGAGTGGGGCCTACGAGCAGTACTTC.

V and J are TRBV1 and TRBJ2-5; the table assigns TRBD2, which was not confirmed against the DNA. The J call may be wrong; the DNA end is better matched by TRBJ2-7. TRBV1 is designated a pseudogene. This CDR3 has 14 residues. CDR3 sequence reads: CTSSQIAGVYEQYF. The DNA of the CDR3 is TGCACCAGCAGCCAAATAGCGGGAGTTTACGAGCAGTACTTC.

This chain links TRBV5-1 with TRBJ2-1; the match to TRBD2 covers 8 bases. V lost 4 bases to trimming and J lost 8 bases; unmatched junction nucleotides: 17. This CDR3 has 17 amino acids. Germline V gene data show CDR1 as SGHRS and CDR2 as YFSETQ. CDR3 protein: CASSRGNVAGLQDEQFF. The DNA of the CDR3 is TGCGCCAGCAGCAGAGGGAACGTAGCGGGACTACAAGATGAGCAGTTCTTC. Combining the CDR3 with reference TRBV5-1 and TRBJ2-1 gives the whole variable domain KAGVTQTPRYLIKTRGQQVTLSCSPISGHRSVSWYQQTPGQGLQFLFEYFSETQRNKGNFPGRFSGRQFSNSRSEMNVSTLELGDSALYLCASSRGNVAGLQDEQFFGPGTRLTVL.

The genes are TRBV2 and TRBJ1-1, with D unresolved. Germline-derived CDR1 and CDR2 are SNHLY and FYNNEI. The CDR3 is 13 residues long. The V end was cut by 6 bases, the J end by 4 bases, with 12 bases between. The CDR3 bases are TGTGCCAGCAGATCGACCGCGGGCACTGAAGCTTTCTTT. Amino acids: CASRSTAGTEAFF.

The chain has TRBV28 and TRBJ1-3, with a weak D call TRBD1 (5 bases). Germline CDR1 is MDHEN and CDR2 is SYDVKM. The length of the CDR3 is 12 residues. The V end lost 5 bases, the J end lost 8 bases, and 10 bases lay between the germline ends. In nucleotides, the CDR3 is TGTGCCAGCAGTACCTACAGGTACACCATATATTTT. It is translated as CASSTYRYTIYF.

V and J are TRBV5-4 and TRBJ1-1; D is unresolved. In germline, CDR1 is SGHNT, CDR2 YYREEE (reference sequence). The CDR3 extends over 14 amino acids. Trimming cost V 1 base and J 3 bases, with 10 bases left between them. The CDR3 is CASSLHMSDTEAFF. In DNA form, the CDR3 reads TGTGCCAGCAGCTTGCATATGTCGGACACTGAAGCTTTCTTT.

The chain's CDR3 is CASTPLTNYGYTF. The CDR3 bases are TGTGCCAGCACCCCCCTCACTAACTATGGCTACACCTTC. J is TRBJ1-2 and V is TRBV7-7; D unresolved. Trimming removed 7 bases at V and 0 bases at J, with 9 bases between. CDR1 SSHAT and CDR2 FNYEAQ come from the germline V gene (reference sequence). The CDR3 extends over 13 amino acids.

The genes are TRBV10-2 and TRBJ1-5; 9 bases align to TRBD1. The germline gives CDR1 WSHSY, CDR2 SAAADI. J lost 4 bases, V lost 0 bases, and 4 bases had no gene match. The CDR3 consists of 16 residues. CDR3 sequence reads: CASSESSDRGNQPQHF. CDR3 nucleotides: TGCGCCAGCAGTGAGTCCAGTGACAGGGGGAATCAGCCCCAGCATTTT.

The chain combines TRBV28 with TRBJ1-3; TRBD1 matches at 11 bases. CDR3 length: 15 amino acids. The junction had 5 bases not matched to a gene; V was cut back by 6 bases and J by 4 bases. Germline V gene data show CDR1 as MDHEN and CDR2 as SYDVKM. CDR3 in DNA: TGTGCCAGCAGCCCTTGGACAGGGGGCGGAAACACCATATATTTT. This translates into CASSPWTGGGNTIYF.

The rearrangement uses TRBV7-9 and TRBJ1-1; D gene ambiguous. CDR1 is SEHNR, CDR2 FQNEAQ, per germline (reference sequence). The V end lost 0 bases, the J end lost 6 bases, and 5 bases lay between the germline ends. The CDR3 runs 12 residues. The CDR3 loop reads CASSLAGSEAFF. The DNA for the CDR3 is TGTGCCAGCAGCTTAGCAGGGTCTGAAGCTTTCTTT.